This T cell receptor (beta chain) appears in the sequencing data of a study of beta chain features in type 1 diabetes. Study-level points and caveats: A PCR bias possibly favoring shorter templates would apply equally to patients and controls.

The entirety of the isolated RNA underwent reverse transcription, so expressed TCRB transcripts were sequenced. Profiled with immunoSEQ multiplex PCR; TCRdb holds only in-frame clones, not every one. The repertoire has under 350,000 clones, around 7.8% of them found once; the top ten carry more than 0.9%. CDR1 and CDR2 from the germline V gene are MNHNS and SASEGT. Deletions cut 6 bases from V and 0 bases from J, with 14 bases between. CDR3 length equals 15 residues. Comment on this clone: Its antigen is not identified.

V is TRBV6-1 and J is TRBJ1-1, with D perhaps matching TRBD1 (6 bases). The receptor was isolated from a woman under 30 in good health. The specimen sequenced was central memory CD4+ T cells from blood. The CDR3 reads CASRHGQTLNTEAFF. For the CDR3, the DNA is TGTGCCAGCAGGCACGGACAGACCTTGAACACTGAAGCTTTCTTT.